The clone carrying this T cell receptor (beta chain) has only a few counts. As yet, its antigen is unknown. This entry is derived from a study of T cell repertoires in cytomegalovirus infection. Background on the study: Shared public TCR beta signatures pointed to both CMV infection and a matching HLA type.

This CDR3 contains 15 residues. The germline V and J ends were trimmed by 6 bases and 0 bases, with 12 bases remaining between them. Germline-derived CDR1 and CDR2 are SEHNR and FQNEAQ (reference sequence). TCRdb reprocessed the reads via MiXCR and lists one record per CDR3 protein. The sample consists of 150,000 to 200,000 distinct CDR3 sequences, over 13% of them appearing once. Study-level points and caveats: The ex vivo response showed dominance by HLA-C-restricted CMV-specific TCR beta clonotypes. Public TCR beta family frequency separated CMV-and-HLA carriers, including in an independent cohort.

The genes are TRBV7-9 and TRBJ2-1; D is unclear. This sequence originates from a human donor in good health (CMV status not recorded). Some clones in this sample may be carry-over from other donors' samples. The sample was PBMCs. The chain's CDR3 is CASRGDPSSYNEQFF. The CDR3 nucleotides are TGTGCCAGCAGGGGCGATCCTAGCTCCTACAATGAGCAGTTCTTC.